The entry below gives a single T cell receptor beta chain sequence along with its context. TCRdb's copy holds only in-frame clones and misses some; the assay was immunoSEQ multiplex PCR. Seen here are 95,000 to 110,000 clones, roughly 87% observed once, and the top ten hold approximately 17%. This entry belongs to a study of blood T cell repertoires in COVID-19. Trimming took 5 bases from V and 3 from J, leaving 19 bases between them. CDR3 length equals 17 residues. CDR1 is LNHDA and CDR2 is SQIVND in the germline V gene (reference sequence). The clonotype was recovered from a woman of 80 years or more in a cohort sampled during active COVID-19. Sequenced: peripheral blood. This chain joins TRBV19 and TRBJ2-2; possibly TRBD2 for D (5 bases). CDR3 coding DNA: TGTGCCAGTAGTTTAAGCGGTTTGGCCCGCTACACCGGGGAGCTGTTTTTT. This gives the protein CASSLSGLARYTGELFF.